A single sample is the source of the 21 T cell receptor beta chains below, sequenced in a study of CD8+CD57+ T cells in acquired aplastic anemia. Both TCR beta VDJ combination and CDR3 sequence profiling were carried out. Genomic DNA was the template for this profiling. TCRdb re-called the reads with MiXCR, one entry per CDR3 protein. The sample includes a few hundred thousand distinct CDR3 sequences, roughly 55% of them seen just once. The sequenced sample consisted of sorted CD4+, CD8+, or CD8+CD57+ T cells (not recorded which) from PBMCs. Receptor source: a human donor in good health.

This clonotype occurred many times. The chain links TRBV24-1 to TRBJ2-1; a weak D match, TRBD1 (6 bases). The CDR3 has 15 residues. V was shortened by 3 bases and J by 8 bases, with 16 bases between the two germline ends. Germline CDR1 KGHDR, CDR2 SFDVKD. The CDR3 sequence is CATSDPVTGFDEQFF. CDR3 bases: TGTGCCACCAGTGATCCCGTAACAGGGTTCGATGAGCAGTTCTTC.

This clonotype was detected many times. The rearrangement uses TRBV6-2 or TRBV6-3 and TRBJ1-1; 9 positions agree with TRBD1. There are 13 residues in the CDR3. Germline CDR1 reads MNHEY; CDR2 reads SVGEGT. V lost 7 bases and J lost 3; bases outside the gene matches: 3. DNA for the CDR3: TGTGCCAGCATCCGGGACAGGGACACTGAAGCTTTCTTT. Its translation is CASIRDRDTEAFF.

This chain connects TRBV11-2 to TRBJ2-7; 10 bases match TRBD1. This CDR3 spans 16 amino acids. Germline CDR1 is SGHAT and CDR2 is FQNNGV. After removal of 1 base from V and 7 bases from J, the junction contained 10 bases not matched to a gene. In nucleotides, the CDR3 is TGTGCCAGCAGCTTAGGGCGGGACAGGGGCGCTCTAGAGCAGTACTTC. This encodes CASSLGRDRGALEQYF. Full variable domain (remainder filled in from reference TRBV11-2 and TRBJ2-7): EAGVAQSPRYKIIEKRQSVAFWCNPISGHATLYWYQQILGQGPKLLIQFQNNGVVDDSQLPKDRFSAERLKGVDSTLKIQPAKLEDSAVYLCASSLGRDRGALEQYFGPGTRLTVT.

This clonotype was observed at least ten times. The gene calls are TRBV7-9 and TRBJ1-1; D not resolved. V was clipped by 5 bases and J by 4 bases, with 8 bases between them. Per the germline V gene, CDR1 is SEHNR and CDR2 is FQNEAQ (reference sequence). The CDR3 loop spans 12 amino acids. The CDR3 nucleotides read TGTGCCAGCAGCCATCCGGGCACTGAAGCTTTCTTT. It specifies CASSHPGTEAFF.

This clonotype occurred many times. V and J are TRBV27 and TRBJ1-5, with no clear D. The CDR3 consists of 13 residues. Trimming removed 5 bases from V and 3 bases from J, with 8 bases in between. Germline-derived CDR1 and CDR2 are MNHEY and SMNVEV (reference sequence). CDR3 in amino acids: CASSPSNNQPQHF. Here the CDR3 DNA reads TGTGCCAGCAGTCCCTCCAACAATCAGCCCCAGCATTTT.

This clonotype was counted a few times. This chain connects TRBV2 to TRBJ1-1; D remains unclear. CDR3 length: 13 amino acids. Trimming took off 6 bases at V and 5 bases at J, with 13 bases between the two ends. The germline V gene has CDR1 SNHLY and CDR2 FYNNEI. This CDR3 reads CASRASVHTEAFF. CDR3 nucleotide sequence: TGTGCCAGCAGAGCGAGCGTGCATACTGAAGCTTTCTTT.

The V and J genes are TRBV5-1 and TRBJ2-2, with TRBD1 matching over 7 bases. With 7 bases clipped from V and 3 bases from J, the junction kept 12 bases outside the gene matches. This CDR3 is 16 amino acids long. Germline values: CDR1 SGHRS, CDR2 YFSETQ. CDR3 in amino acids: CASADRRQGDTGELFF. For the CDR3, the DNA is TGCGCCAGCGCCGATAGGAGACAGGGCGACACCGGGGAGCTGTTTTTT.

The rearrangement joins TRBV2 to TRBJ2-2, with 11 bases that match TRBD2. The CDR3 is made up of 16 amino acids. Looked up from germline, CDR1 is SNHLY and CDR2 is FYNNEI. V lost 5 bases to trimming and J lost 4 bases; unmatched junction nucleotides: 6. CDR3 sequence reads: CASSLLAGVLTGELFF. CDR3 sequence (DNA): TGTGCCAGCAGTCTACTAGCGGGAGTCCTCACCGGGGAGCTGTTTTTT.

The chain couples TRBV4-1 to TRBJ2-3; 11 bases line up with TRBD2. The CDR3 covers 17 residues. J lost 1 base, V lost 4 bases, and 7 bases had no gene match. CDR1 and CDR2 from the germline V gene are MGHRA and YSYEKL. As DNA, the CDR3 is TGCGCCAGCAGCCTCCACCCGGGACTAGCGGGCACAGATACGCAGTATTTT. Protein: CASSLHPGLAGTDTQYF.

This clonotype was found a few times. The chain combines TRBV2 with TRBJ2-2; TRBD1 matches at 7 bases. The CDR3 has 14 residues. Per germline, CDR1 SNHLY and CDR2 FYNNEI. With V trimmed by 5 bases and J by 4 bases, 4 bases remained unmatched. The CDR3 spells CASSIDRATGELFF. The CDR3 DNA reads TGTGCCAGCAGTATCGACAGGGCCACCGGGGAGCTGTTTTTT.

Many counts were recorded for this clonotype. The rearrangement uses TRBV5-1 and TRBJ2-7; no clear D. The germline V and J ends were trimmed by 0 bases and 2 bases, with 6 bases remaining between them. From germline, CDR1 is SGHRS and CDR2 YFSETQ. The CDR3 length is 13 residues. The CDR3 DNA sequence: TGCGCCAGCAGCTTGGTCTCAGCCTACGAGCAGTACTTC. Protein: CASSLVSAYEQYF. The whole variable domain, filled in from reference TRBV5-1 and TRBJ2-7, reads KAGVTQTPRYLIKTRGQQVTLSCSPISGHRSVSWYQQTPGQGLQFLFEYFSETQRNKGNFPGRFSGRQFSNSRSEMNVSTLELGDSALYLCASSLVSAYEQYFGPGTRLTVT.

This clonotype appeared many times. Possible read error: a much larger clone is one base away. The CDR3 sequence: CASSLVHGTSSYEQCF. As DNA, the CDR3 is TGTGCCAGCAGCTTAGTGCACGGGACCTCAAGCTACGAGCAGTGCTTC. The chain uses TRBV7-8 and TRBJ2-7; D is perhaps TRBD1 or TRBD2 (5 bases each). The CDR3 runs 16 residues. In germline, CDR1 is SGHVS, CDR2 FQNEAQ.

The rearrangement joins TRBV10-3 to TRBJ2-1; no reliable D call. Trimming took off 6 bases at V and 3 bases at J, with 9 bases between the two ends. From germline, CDR1 is ENHRY and CDR2 SYGVKD. The CDR3 extends over 13 amino acids. The CDR3 reads CAISELDYNEQFF. The CDR3 DNA is TGTGCCATCAGCGAGCTTGACTACAATGAGCAGTTCTTC.

This clonotype was observed a handful of times. The chain carries TRBV7-2 and TRBJ1-1; TRBD1 agrees at 9 bases. J gave up 4 bases and V 5 bases, and 11 bases lay outside the gene matches. Germline V gene data show CDR1 as SGHTA and CDR2 as FQGNSA. The CDR3 is 16 residues long. In nucleotides, the CDR3 is TGTGCCAGCAGCCCGTGGGACAGGGTTGTTGGCACTGAAGCTTTCTTT. Its protein is CASSPWDRVVGTEAFF.

J is TRBJ1-2 and V is TRBV14, with D maybe TRBD1 (5 bases). Germline values: CDR1 SGHDN, CDR2 FVKESK. Trimming took 2 bases from V and 3 from J, leaving 25 bases between them. This CDR3 comprises 19 residues. The CDR3 DNA reads as TGTGCCAGCAGCCAAACCAGTGCGGATAGAGGAGGGGAGTACTATGGCTACACCTTC. Encoded protein: CASSQTSADRGGEYYGYTF.

This clonotype occurred many times. The V gene is TRBV7-3, the J gene TRBJ2-7; possible D gene TRBD1, 6 bases. Trimming stripped 4 bases from V and 1 base from J, with 14 bases between. Germline V gene data show CDR1 as SGHTA and CDR2 as FQGTGA. The CDR3 runs to 15 residues. The chain's CDR3 is CASSSPGQGSYEQYF. CDR3 nucleotide sequence: TGTGCCAGCAGCTCCCCGGGACAAGGTTCCTACGAGCAGTACTTC.

V gene TRBV10-1 combines with J gene TRBJ1-6, with D uncertain. The V end lost 6 bases, the J end lost 5 bases, and 11 bases lay between the germline ends. The germline V gene encodes CDR1 WNHNN and CDR2 SYGVQD (reference sequence). The CDR3 runs to 14 residues. CDR3 amino acids: CASSDLLNNSPLHF. The CDR3 DNA is TGCGCCAGCAGCGATCTACTAAATAATTCACCCCTCCACTTT.

This clonotype occurred many times. The V and J genes are TRBV9 and TRBJ2-6, with TRBD2 matching over 16 bases. This CDR3 is 22 amino acids long. The V and J ends lost 4 bases and 3 bases, in that order; junction bases with no gene match: 16. Germline CDR1 reads SGDLS; CDR2 reads YYNGEE. In nucleotides, the CDR3 is TGTGCCAGCAGCACCTACGGGACTAGCGGGAGGGCCGACCTTGGTGGGGCCAACGTCCTGACTTTC. Encoded protein: CASSTYGTSGRADLGGANVLTF.

This clonotype was found many times. V usage is TRBV5-1 and J usage is TRBJ2-5, with TRBD2 as a possible D gene (5 bases). Trimming pared 1 base from V and 7 bases from J, leaving 11 bases between. Germline CDR1 is SGHRS and CDR2 is YFSETQ. CDR3 length equals 13 residues. CDR3 coding DNA: TGCGCCAGCAGCTTGCCCGGGGATCCGACCCAGTACTTC. This translates into CASSLPGDPTQYF.

The genes are TRBV20-1 and TRBJ1-6, with a weak D call TRBD1 (6 bases). CDR1 is DFQATT and CDR2 is SNEGSKA in the germline V gene (reference sequence). Trimming cost V 1 base and J 0 bases, with 10 bases left between them. The length of the CDR3 is 16 residues. In DNA form, the CDR3 reads TGCAGTGCTAGAGGACAGGTTAGCTCCTATAATTCACCCCTCCACTTT. As protein: CSARGQVSSYNSPLHF.

The rearrangement uses TRBV6-5 and TRBJ2-5; D remains unclear. In germline, CDR1 is MNHEY, CDR2 SVGAGI. The CDR3 contains 11 residues. V lost 8 bases and J lost 5, with 9 bases in between. This CDR3 is CASGTSETQYF. The CDR3 DNA reads as TGTGCCAGCGGAACCAGTGAGACCCAGTACTTC.